A selection of T cell receptor beta chains follows, all from one sample in a study of identical twins. TCRdb re-called the 5' RACE reads through MiXCR, storing one row per CDR3 protein. The sample carries 450,000 to 650,000 distinct CDR3 sequences, roughly 15% recorded once. The sample also formed part of further work on yellow fever vaccine responses in identical twins.

Sequenced material: CD4+ T cells sorted from blood. The origin of the receptors is a woman aged 18-29 years in good health. The CDR3 runs from the conserved cysteine through the conserved F or W. Fields, in order: J gene, clone size, V gene, D gene, CDR3 protein, CDR3 DNA. A D gene is named only where the DNA matches it firmly. For some rows the clone size is stated as once, few or many, or as a class when expanded; others skip it.

>TRBJ1-2|few|TRBV29-1|NA
CSVGHGSSVGGYTF
TGCAGCGTGGGACACGGATCTTCGGTCGGTGGCTACACCTTC
>TRBJ2-1|NA|TRBV5-1|NA
CASSPPGGQNNEQFF
TGCGCCAGCAGCCCGCCCGGGGGACAGAACAATGAGCAGTTCTTC
>TRBJ1-5|NA|TRBV10-3|NA
CAISEGSQPQHF
TGTGCCATCAGTGAGGGAAGTCAGCCCCAGCATTTT
>TRBJ2-1|NA|TRBV5-1|NA
CASSIDRGLYNEQFF
TGCGCCAGCAGCATTGACAGGGGACTATACAATGAGCAGTTCTTC
>TRBJ2-7|NA|TRBV3-1|NA
CASSQEVGTYEQYF
TGTGCCAGCAGCCAAGAGGTGGGAACCTACGAGCAGTACTTC
>TRBJ1-2|few|TRBV24-1|NA
CATSGKSRDGYNYGYTF
TGTGCCACCAGTGGAAAAAGCAGGGATGGGTATAACTATGGCTACACCTTC
>TRBJ2-5|NA|TRBV7-9|TRBD2
CASSLGLGLPGETQYF
TGTGCCAGCAGCTTAGGTCTGGGACTACCTGGGGAGACCCAGTACTTC
>TRBJ2-1|NA|TRBV4-1|NA
CASSQGERSYNEQFF
TGCGCCAGCAGCCAAGGGGAGCGCTCCTACAATGAGCAGTTCTTC
>TRBJ2-3|NA|TRBV6-1|TRBD2
CASKGLAGSDTQYF
TGTGCCAGCAAGGGGCTAGCGGGTTCAGATACGCAGTATTTT
>TRBJ1-2|few|TRBV6-6|NA
CATSISDYGYTF
TGTGCCACCTCTATCTCTGACTATGGCTACACCTTC
>TRBJ2-1|NA|TRBV20-1|NA
CSAPGTLLNEQFF
TGCAGCGCCCCCGGGACTTTATTAAATGAGCAGTTCTTC
>TRBJ1-2|few|TRBV10-3|NA
CAATGTLNYGYTF
TGTGCCGCGACCGGGACACTTAACTATGGCTACACCTTC
>TRBJ2-5|NA|TRBV20-1|TRBD2
CSAPTSPLETQYF
TGCAGTGCCCCGACTAGCCCTCTGGAGACCCAGTACTTC
>TRBJ2-5|few|TRBV6-1|TRBD2
CASRDSGGAFQTQYF
TGTGCCAGCAGGGATAGCGGGGGGGCCTTCCAGACCCAGTACTTC
>TRBJ2-3|NA|TRBV4-1|TRBD2
CASSQGGRDTQYF
TGCGCCAGCAGCCAGGGAGGGAGGGATACGCAGTATTTT
>TRBJ2-3|NA|TRBV20-1|NA
CSARERAGRTALYTQYF
TGCAGTGCTAGAGAACGGGCCGGGAGAACCGCCCTCTACACGCAGTATTTT
>TRBJ2-7|NA|TRBV20-1|TRBD1
CSAIWTGPYEQYF
TGCAGTGCTATATGGACAGGGCCCTACGAGCAGTACTTC
>TRBJ2-3|few|TRBV7-9|TRBD2
CASSPSTSGGTSDTQYF
TGTGCCAGCAGCCCCTCGACTAGCGGGGGGACCAGTGATACGCAGTATTTT
>TRBJ2-2|NA|TRBV12-3/TRBV12-4|NA
CASTPGRINTGELFF
TGTGCCAGCACCCCGGGTAGGATAAACACCGGGGAGCTGTTTTTT
>TRBJ1-3|NA|TRBV12-3/TRBV12-4|TRBD1
CASNQQGNGNTIYF
TGTGCCAGCAACCAACAGGGGAATGGAAACACCATATATTTT
>TRBJ1-2|few|TRBV5-8|NA
CASSPGTNSYGYTF
TGTGCCAGCAGCCCCGGGACAAATAGCTATGGCTACACCTTC
>TRBJ2-1|NA|TRBV5-1|TRBD2
CASSFFSGRGYNEQFF
TGCGCCAGCAGCTTTTTTAGCGGGAGGGGTTACAATGAGCAGTTCTTC
>TRBJ1-5|few|TRBV7-2|NA
CASSFHREGNQPQHF
TGTGCCAGCAGCTTCCACAGGGAGGGCAATCAGCCCCAGCATTTT
>TRBJ2-5|few|TRBV10-3|TRBD1
CAIRGTVQETQYF
TGTGCCATCAGGGGGACAGTCCAAGAGACCCAGTACTTC
>TRBJ1-2|many|TRBV3-1|TRBD1
CASSPSTGGKDGYTF
TGTGCCAGCAGCCCCTCGACAGGGGGCAAGGATGGCTACACCTTC
>TRBJ2-1|NA|TRBV10-3|NA
CAISVTSQGEQFF
TGTGCCATCAGTGTTACTAGCCAGGGTGAGCAGTTCTTC
>TRBJ1-1|few|TRBV3-1|NA
CASSPSASMNTEAFF
TGTGCCAGCAGCCCCTCGGCCAGCATGAACACTGAAGCTTTCTTT
>TRBJ2-7|few|TRBV7-9|NA
CASSLVLEPISYEQYF
TGTGCCAGCAGCTTAGTGCTAGAACCGATCTCCTACGAGCAGTACTTC
>TRBJ1-4|NA|TRBV12-3/TRBV12-4|TRBD1
CASSLSRGPEKLFF
TGTGCCAGCAGTTTAAGTAGGGGGCCTGAAAAACTGTTTTTT
>TRBJ1-1|NA|TRBV20-1|TRBD1
CSARRGQGGTEAFF
TGCAGTGCTAGACGGGGACAGGGGGGTACTGAAGCTTTCTTT
>TRBJ2-5|NA|TRBV5-1|NA
CASSLDEAQYF
TGCGCCAGCAGCTTGGATGAAGCCCAGTACTTC
>TRBJ2-2|NA|TRBV20-1|TRBD1
CSAQGDRGLAGELFF
TGCAGTGCTCAAGGGGACAGGGGGCTCGCCGGGGAGCTGTTTTTT
>TRBJ2-2|NA|TRBV19|NA
CASSIVAGELVF
TGTGCCAGTAGTATAGTAGCCGGGGAGCTGGTTTTT
>TRBJ2-5|few|TRBV12-3/TRBV12-4|TRBD2
CASSLASGNGAQYF
TGTGCCAGCAGTTTAGCTAGCGGGAACGGGGCCCAGTACTTC
>TRBJ2-1|few|TRBV10-3|NA
CAISERKEGQFF
TGTGCCATCAGTGAGAGAAAGGAGGGGCAGTTCTTC
>TRBJ2-6|NA|TRBV5-1|NA
CASSYLGAGNGANVLTF
TGCGCCAGCAGCTACCTTGGAGCAGGAAACGGGGCCAACGTCCTGACTTTC
>TRBJ1-1|many|TRBV6-5|NA
CASSYDGGSGWTEAFF
TGTGCCAGCAGTTATGATGGGGGCTCAGGGTGGACTGAAGCTTTCTTT
>TRBJ2-2|few|TRBV12-3/TRBV12-4|TRBD2
CASRGGESNTGELFF
TGTGCCAGCAGGGGAGGGGAATCGAACACCGGGGAGCTGTTTTTT
>TRBJ2-5|NA|TRBV20-1|NA
CSAQGSAETQYF
TGCAGTGCTCAAGGGAGTGCAGAGACCCAGTACTTC
>TRBJ2-4|NA|TRBV9|NA
CASSAQLGSPVAIQYF
TGTGCCAGCAGCGCCCAGTTGGGGAGCCCCGTTGCCATTCAGTACTTC
>TRBJ2-1|NA|TRBV6-1|NA
CASTKPVGVGEQFF
TGTGCCAGCACGAAACCGGTAGGGGTGGGGGAGCAGTTCTTC
>TRBJ2-3|few|TRBV14|NA
CASSPRDIRTDTQYF
TGTGCCAGCAGCCCCCGGGACATACGCACAGATACGCAGTATTTT
>TRBJ1-3|few|TRBV10-1|NA
CASSDGGTPGNTIYF
TGCGCCAGCAGTGACGGCGGGACGCCCGGAAACACCATATATTTT
>TRBJ2-3|many|TRBV10-3|TRBD1
CAISLRQGAEDTQYF
TGTGCCATCAGCCTCCGACAGGGGGCGGAAGATACGCAGTATTTT
>TRBJ2-3|NA|TRBV25-1|NA
CASSSVDVDTQYF
TGTGCCAGCAGTTCAGTGGATGTGGATACGCAGTATTTT
>TRBJ2-3|NA|TRBV10-3|NA
CAISPGGGIDTQYF
TGTGCCATCTCCCCAGGTGGTGGGATCGATACGCAGTATTTT
>TRBJ2-2|NA|TRBV24-1|NA
CATSGAPNTGELFF
TGTGCCACCAGCGGCGCGCCGAACACCGGGGAGCTGTTTTTT
>TRBJ1-1|once|TRBV20-1|NA
CSGAWGTEAFF
TGCAGTGGAGCCTGGGGCACTGAAGCTTTCTTT
>TRBJ2-2|many|TRBV7-2|NA
CASSLLPGVLTGELFF
TGTGCCAGCAGCTTACTGCCGGGGGTCCTCACCGGGGAGCTGTTTTTT
>TRBJ2-1|NA|TRBV20-1|TRBD2
CSARDSRIAGYSGNEQFF
TGCAGTGCTAGAGACTCGAGGATAGCGGGGTATTCGGGCAATGAGCAGTTCTTC
>TRBJ2-1|few|TRBV24-1|TRBD2
CATSPPLAGVDEQFF
TGTGCCACCAGCCCCCCACTAGCGGGAGTCGATGAGCAGTTCTTC